The clone carrying this TCR beta chain came up a few times. The target antigen is unknown. Unique molecular identifiers were present on the cDNA, which also gained a universal primer site by template switching. TCRdb processed the 5' RACE reads anew with MiXCR; each CDR3 protein has one entry. The sample yields about 890,000 distinct CDR3 sequences, 12% seen once. CDR3 length: 15 amino acids. Germline lookup yields CDR1 SGDLS and CDR2 YYNGEE. V dropped 0 bases and J dropped 3 bases, with 13 bases sitting between them. This sample stems from a study of identical twins. Study observations and caveats: Findings came from cross-sectional statistics, without long-term follow-up of donors. The degree of excess twin sharing was weaker in beta out-of-frame sequences. Abundant beta clonotypes from cord blood had fewer insertions, unlike memory repertoires, which showed none.

This sample was also put to use in a study of yellow fever vaccine responses in identical twins.

The sequencing sample was made of PBMCs. V usage is TRBV9 and J usage is TRBJ2-7, with D perhaps TRBD1 (7 bases). The TCR was taken from a woman aged 18-29 years in good health. In DNA form, the CDR3 reads TGTGCCAGCAGCGTAGCCGCGGGACAGAACTACGAGCAGTACTTC. Protein sequence: CASSVAAGQNYEQYF.